This T cell receptor (beta chain) derives from a study of shared clonotypes between healthy human individuals. Study-wide context: Plates per donor: three CD4 naive, three CD4 memory, two CD8 naive, one CD8 memory. The study, taken as a whole, reports: Sharing across four donors was highest in naive CD4 (roughly 5%) and lowest in memory CD8 (around 0.4%). Generally, estimated richness proved larger in naive subsets than it did in memory subsets.

CDR1 and CDR2 (germline): SGHVT, SQSDAQ. This CDR3 is built from 17 residues. J gave up 5 bases and V 5 bases, and 15 bases lay outside the gene matches. Genomic DNA of every subset was divided equally among multiple immunoSEQ plates. TCRdb keeps only in-frame clones here, not all; method: immunoSEQ multiplex PCR. The table lists more than 2 million clones, 80% to 95% of them singletons, with about 1.7% in the top ten. Naivety among CD8 cells was defined by CD45RO negativity and positive CCR7 selection, thereby excluding terminally differentiated effector memory CD45RA+ cells. In regard to this clone: Its specificity is unknown.

This receptor was identified in a man aged 18-30 years in good health. Some clones in this sample may be carry-over from other donors' samples. Sequenced sample: naive CD8+ T cells from PBMCs. The J gene is TRBJ2-1, the V gene TRBV7-4; 7 nucleotides align to TRBD1. For the CDR3, the DNA is TGTGCCAGCAGCCGACAGGGATGGCGGGTATTCCACAATGAGCAGTTCTTC. Translation: CASSRQGWRVFHNEQFF.